This passage covers 6 T cell receptor beta chains from one sample sequenced in a study of blood T cell repertoires in COVID-19. Data came from immunoSEQ multiplex PCR; TCRdb stores just in-frame clones and leaves some out. The sample consists of around 260,000 clones, more than 80% of them appearing once. Specimen: PBMCs or T cells enriched from blood (not recorded which). These receptors were obtained from a young woman who had recovered from COVID-19.

The chain carries TRBV28 and TRBJ1-5, with D tentatively TRBD1 (6 bases). Trimming pared 8 bases from V and 0 bases from J, leaving 14 bases between. The CDR3 is made up of 15 amino acids. Germline-derived CDR1 and CDR2 are MDHEN and SYDVKM. In DNA form, the CDR3 reads TGTGCCAGCGGCCGGACAGATCATAGCAATCAGCCCCAGCATTTT. Translation: CASGRTDHSNQPQHF.

V gene TRBV28 combines with J gene TRBJ2-3, with 9 nucleotides matching TRBD1. With 5 bases clipped from V and 2 bases from J, the junction kept 11 bases outside the gene matches. CDR3 length: 17 amino acids. Germline-derived CDR1 and CDR2 are MDHEN and SYDVKM. CDR3 in DNA: TGTGCCAGCAGTGGACGGGGGACAGGGTTCTTCACAGATACGCAGTATTTT. Translating gives CASSGRGTGFFTDTQYF. The full variable domain, its missing parts supplied by reference TRBV28 and TRBJ2-3, is DVKVTQSSRYLVKRTGEKVFLECVQDMDHENMFWYRQDPGLGLRLIYFSYDVKMKEKGDIPEGYSVSREKKERFSLILESASTNQTSMYLCASSGRGTGFFTDTQYFGPGTRLTVL.

The chain has TRBV27 and TRBJ2-3, with TRBD2 as a possible D gene (6 bases). This CDR3 region has 13 residues. Germline V lookup: CDR1 MNHEY, CDR2 SMNVEV (reference sequence). The V and J ends lost 4 bases and 4 bases respectively, with 9 bases between them. The CDR3 sequence: CASSSPGADTQYF. The CDR3 DNA sequence: TGTGCCAGCAGTTCGCCGGGGGCAGATACGCAGTATTTT.

This clone appeared a single time. The CDR3 sequence: CASSQEGTPTYEQYF. In DNA form, the CDR3 reads TGCGCCAGCAGCCAAGAAGGGACACCTACCTACGAGCAGTACTTC. The chain uses TRBV4-1 and TRBJ2-7; tentative D call: TRBD1 (6 bases). Trimming shortened V by 0 bases and J by 2 bases, and 11 bases separated the two germline ends. Germline V gene data show CDR1 as MGHRA and CDR2 as YSYEKL. This CDR3 has 15 residues.

The J gene is TRBJ1-1, the V gene TRBV9; possible D gene TRBD1, 5 bases. The CDR3 is made up of 14 amino acids. V lost 2 bases, J lost 3 bases, and 11 bases lay in between. Germline CDR1 is SGDLS and CDR2 is YYNGEE. The CDR3: CASSVRVQDTEAFF. DNA for the CDR3: TGTGCCAGCAGCGTCAGGGTACAGGACACTGAAGCTTTCTTT.

Here the CDR3 reads CAISELTGNTGELFF. For the CDR3, the DNA is TGTGCCATCAGTGAACTAACGGGGAACACCGGGGAGCTGTTTTTT. The chain links TRBV10-3 to TRBJ2-2; D unresolved. V was shortened by 3 bases and J by 1 base, with 9 bases between the two germline ends. CDR1 ENHRY and CDR2 SYGVKD come from the germline V gene. The CDR3 sequence is 15 residues long.